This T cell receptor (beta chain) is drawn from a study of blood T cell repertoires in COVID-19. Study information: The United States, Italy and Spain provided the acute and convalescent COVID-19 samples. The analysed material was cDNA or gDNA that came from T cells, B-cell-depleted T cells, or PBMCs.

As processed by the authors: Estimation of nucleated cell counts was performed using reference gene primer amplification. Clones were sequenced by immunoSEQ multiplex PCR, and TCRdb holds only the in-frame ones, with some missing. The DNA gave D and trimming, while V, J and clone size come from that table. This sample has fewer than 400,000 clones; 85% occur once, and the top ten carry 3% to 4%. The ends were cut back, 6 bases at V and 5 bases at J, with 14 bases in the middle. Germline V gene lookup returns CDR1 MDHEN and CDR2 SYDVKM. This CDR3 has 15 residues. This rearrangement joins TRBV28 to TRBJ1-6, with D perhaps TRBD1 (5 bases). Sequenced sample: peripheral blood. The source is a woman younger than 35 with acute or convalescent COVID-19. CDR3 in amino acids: CASSTGTSNNSPLHF. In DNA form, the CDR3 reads TGTGCCAGCAGCACCGGGACTTCGAATAATTCACCCCTCCACTTT.